In this sample, the clone carrying this T cell receptor beta chain turned up a few times. What it binds is not known. This entry belongs to a study of T cell repertoires in cytomegalovirus infection. Study as a whole: CMV infection plus the matching HLA type was flagged by public TCR beta signatures. Study observations and caveats: The ex vivo response was dominated by HLA-C-restricted CMV-specific TCR beta clonotypes. Carriers of CMV plus the relevant HLA were identified by cumulative public TCR beta family frequency.

The CDR3 runs 14 residues. From germline, CDR1 is MNHEY and CDR2 SMNVEV (reference sequence). Trimming at V came to 3 bases and at J to 4 bases, leaving 5 bases not matched to a gene. TCRdb reprocessed the reads with MiXCR, giving one entry per CDR3 protein. The sample consists of some 100,000 distinct CDR3 sequences, around 22% of them appearing once. Sequencing used CD8+ T cells from PBMCs. The origin of this receptor is a human donor in good health (CMV status not recorded). Some clones in this sample may be carry-over from other donors' samples. The V call is TRBV27, the J call TRBJ1-1, with TRBD1 matching over 7 bases. This CDR3 reads CASSLTGLGTEAFF. The CDR3 nucleotides are TGTGCCAGCAGTTTGACAGGGTTGGGCACTGAAGCTTTCTTT.